The present T cell receptor (beta chain) was sequenced within a study of shared clonotypes between healthy human individuals (dated by TCRdb to the early 2020s). Regarding the research as a whole: A couple of women and a few men aged 18 to 49 years were included in the cohort. For each donor, CD4 naive and CD4 memory were each given three plates, CD8 naive was given two plates, and CD8 memory was given one plate. To estimate repertoire size and how much clonotype sharing occurs between individuals, the study deeply sequenced the blood TCR repertoires of five healthy adults. To increase sequencing depth and limit assay-specific biases, different laboratories used diverse techniques to prepare libraries and sequence TCR repertoires. Leukapheresis yielded between about 0.9 and 10 billion PBMCs per donor. General study outcomes and caveats: Compared with non-shared clonotypes, clonotypes shared by all four sorted-subset donors had higher generation probabilities. Even with the large sequencing depth, rarefaction of the sorted-subset datasets indicated that sequencing was incomplete. Pairwise subsampling led to the expectation that sequencing depth would affect the degree of clonotype sharing among donors. Sharing across several donors was observed for about 5% of naive CD4, over 3% of naive CD8, 2.3% of memory CD4, and roughly 0.4% of memory CD8 clonotypes. Sampling was restricted to blood, and TCR repertoires in tissues likely differ from the TCR repertoires found in blood. Larger estimated clonotype richness was generally found for naive subsets than for memory subsets. The genetic and exposure-history diversity represented was limited by the small number of donors.

TCR CDR3 regions were amplified from genomic DNA by multiplex PCR using the deep immunoSEQ assay. Extracted genomic DNA from each cell subset was spread evenly across all wells of several immunoSEQ 96-well plates, with each plate serving as a replicate. For sorted subsets, around 200 ng genomic DNA, equal to about 30,000 T cell genomes, was loaded into each replicate PCR. Purified libraries were measured with a Qubit 3.0 fluorometer, size-checked on a Bioanalyzer 2100, and measured again with the KAPA Library Quantification kit. Every immunoSEQ 96-well plate was sequenced on a separate single-read 150-cycle Illumina NextSeq 550 flow cell. The paper's data handling went like this. Because only junctional sequences without quality scores were contained in the immunoSEQ output, filtering matching that applied to full-length reads could not be performed. Sequences were annotated with PyIR, a Python wrapper for IgBLAST v1.9, using IMGT germline references to assign V/J genes and CDR3. Reads were filtered out if the reads had weak V/J assignments (E-value above 1e-6), no CDR3, stop codons, out-of-frame junctions, or ambiguous translated residues. V3J clonotypes were defined by identical inferred V gene, J gene, and CDR3 amino acid sequence. Percentage overlap between repertoires was calculated by dividing the number of shared unique clonotypes by the size of the smaller repertoire. Richness of each repertoire was evaluated using RTK rarefaction, the Chao1 estimator, and Recon v2.1 estimates of unobserved clonotypes. Generation probabilities were computed with OLGA for all TCRbeta clonotypes obtained by the gDNA method from four donors. This is the immuneACCESS table as TCRdb keeps it, with only in-frame sequences that have V and J called. A part of the clones is gone; compared with another copy, unresolved V genes explain less than half, and the rest is unexplained. The D gene and trimming were derived from the DNA, and the V and J assignments and clone size from that table. Counted in this sample were 700,000 to 950,000 clones; around 96% of them appeared once. The ten largest clones represent around 0.25% of the sample.

CD8 naive samples were obtained by positive selection for CCR7 among CD45RO-negative cells, yielding a CD45RA+CCR7+ population from which TemRA cells were excluded. The donors were healthy, HIV-negative adults who had no recently reported acute infections or vaccinations. Only Caucasian adults living in Nashville, Tennessee, USA were represented among the donors. Blood was collected by leukapheresis, and PBMCs were isolated by Ficoll-Histopaque density gradient centrifugation and then cryopreserved in liquid nitrogen vapor phase. Analytical flow cytometry was used to check the purity and quantity of every magnetically sorted T cell population. Each sorted fraction had its genomic DNA isolated and then quantified by UV absorbance on a Nanodrop 2000c. To note about this clone: The antigen it binds to is not known. No quality values exist for individual bases; no much larger clone is one base distant.

Including cysteine and phenylalanine, the CDR3 has 16 amino acids. Kept here is only the CDR3 DNA, which spans 48 bases and is read in frame from base 1. The chain joins TRBV21-1 to TRBJ1-4. TRBV21-1 corresponds to a pseudogene. The sample taken for sequencing was naive CD8+ T cells sorted from blood. This specimen's cell subset or site label, per the study, means: CD45RA+CCR7+. The sequence came from a man under 40 in good health. For the CDR3, the sequence is CASSRGRKATNEKLFF. In nucleotide form, the sequence is TGTGCCAGCAGCCGGGGTAGGAAAGCAACTAATGAAAAACTGTTTTTT.